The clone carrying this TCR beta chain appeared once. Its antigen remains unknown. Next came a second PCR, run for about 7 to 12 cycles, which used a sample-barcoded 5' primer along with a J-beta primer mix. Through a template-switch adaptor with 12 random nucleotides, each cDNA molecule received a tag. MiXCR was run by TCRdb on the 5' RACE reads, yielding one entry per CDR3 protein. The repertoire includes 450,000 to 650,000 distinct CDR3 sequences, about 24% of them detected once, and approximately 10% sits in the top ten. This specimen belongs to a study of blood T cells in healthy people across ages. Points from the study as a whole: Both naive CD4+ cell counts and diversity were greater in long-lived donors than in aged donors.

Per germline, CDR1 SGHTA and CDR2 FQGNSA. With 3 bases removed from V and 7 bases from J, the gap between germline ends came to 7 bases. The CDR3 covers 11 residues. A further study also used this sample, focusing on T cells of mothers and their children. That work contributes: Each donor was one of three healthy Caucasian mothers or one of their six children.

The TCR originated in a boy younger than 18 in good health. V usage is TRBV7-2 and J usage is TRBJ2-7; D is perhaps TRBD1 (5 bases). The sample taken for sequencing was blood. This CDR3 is CASSLTEEQYF. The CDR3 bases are TGTGCCAGCAGCTTGACAGAGGAGCAGTACTTC.